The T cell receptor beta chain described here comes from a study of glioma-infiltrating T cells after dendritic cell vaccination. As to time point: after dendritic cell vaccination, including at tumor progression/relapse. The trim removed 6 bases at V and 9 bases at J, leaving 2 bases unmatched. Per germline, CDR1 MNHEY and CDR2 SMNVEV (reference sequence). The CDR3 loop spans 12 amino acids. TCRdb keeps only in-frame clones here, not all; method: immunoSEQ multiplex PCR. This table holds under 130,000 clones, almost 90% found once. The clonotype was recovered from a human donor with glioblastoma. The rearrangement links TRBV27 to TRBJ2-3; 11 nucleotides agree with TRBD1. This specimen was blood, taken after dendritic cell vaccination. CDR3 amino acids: CASRGQGGTQYF. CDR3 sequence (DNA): TGTGCCAGCAGGGGACAGGGGGGAACGCAGTATTTT.